Below are 24 T cell receptor beta chains sequenced from a single sample in a study of OX40 agonist ivuxolimab in advanced cancers. Clones were read by immunoSEQ multiplex PCR, and TCRdb kept only the in-frame ones, dropping some. The sample holds around 40,000 clones, around 86% seen once. The material was CD4+ or CD8+ T cells sorted from blood, obtained in a trial of the OX40 agonist ivuxolimab. The receptor source for this set is an adult with an advanced solid tumor such as melanoma, head and neck, liver or kidney cancer.

V is TRBV15 and J is TRBJ1-4, with D perhaps TRBD1 (5 bases). Trimming took off 1 base at V and 7 bases at J, with 10 bases between the two ends. This CDR3 is 14 amino acids long. The germline V gene encodes CDR1 LNHNV and CDR2 YYDKDF (reference sequence). CDR3 in DNA: TGTGCCACCAGCAGAGGGGGTACAGGTGAAAAACTGTTTTTT. It is translated as CATSRGGTGEKLFF.

The rearrangement joins TRBV7-9 to TRBJ1-3, with no clear D. The V end was cut by 1 base, the J end by 2 bases, with 9 bases between. Germline V gene lookup returns CDR1 SEHNR and CDR2 FQNEAQ (reference sequence). The CDR3 consists of 15 residues. The CDR3 DNA follows: TGTGCCAGCAGCTTAGACTTGTGGCCTGGAAACACCATATATTTT. Translation: CASSLDLWPGNTIYF.

For this clone: One junction end disagrees with the germline gene, perhaps due to a read error. V is TRBV27 and J is TRBJ1-2, with D hard to call. The CDR3 is 9 residues long. Per germline, CDR1 MNHEY and CDR2 SMNVEV (reference sequence). CDR3 amino acids: CASSFWPDF. As DNA, the CDR3 is TGTGCCAGCAGTTTCTGGCCTGACTTC.

This clone has more than one count but fewer than ten. This chain connects TRBV6-5 to TRBJ1-6, with D possibly matching TRBD1 (6 bases). Deletions cut 6 bases from V and 7 bases from J, with 7 bases between. The CDR3 loop spans 12 amino acids. The germline V gene has CDR1 MNHEY and CDR2 SVGAGI. The CDR3 bases are TGTGCCAGCAGAACAGGGAATTCACCCCTCCACTTT. Amino acids: CASRTGNSPLHF.

The chain uses TRBV30 and TRBJ2-5; 8 positions match TRBD2. Germline CDR1 reads GTSNPN; CDR2 reads SVGIG (reference sequence). There are 15 residues in the CDR3. Trimming cost V 0 bases and J 3 bases; bases outside gene matches: 6. The CDR3, as DNA: TGTGCCTGGAGTGTCGATAGCGGGGCCAAAGAGACCCAGTACTTC. This translates into CAWSVDSGAKETQYF. Complete variable domain (other parts from reference TRBV30 and TRBJ2-5): SQTIHQWPATLVQPVGSPLSLECTVEGTSNPNLYWYRQAAGRGLQLLFYSVGIGQISSEVPQNLSASRPQDRQFILSSKKLLLSDSGFYLCAWSVDSGAKETQYFGPGTRLLVL.

This clone was picked up a small number of times. The sample has other DNA sequences that encode this CDR3 too. This rearrangement joins TRBV5-1 to TRBJ1-1; D perhaps matches TRBD1 (6 bases). Germline V lookup: CDR1 SGHRS, CDR2 YFSETQ. Trimming removed 0 bases at V and 4 bases at J, with 7 bases between. The CDR3 length is 13 residues. The CDR3 bases are TGCGCCAGCAGCTTGGGAGGGGGCACTGAAGCTTTCTTT. Translation gives CASSLGGGTEAFF.

The V and J genes are TRBV2 and TRBJ2-1; TRBD2 aligns across 11 bases. This CDR3 has 13 residues. The V gene end was trimmed by 4 bases and the J gene end by 10 bases; junction bases not matched to a gene: 3. The V gene's germline CDR1 is SNHLY and CDR2 FYNNEI. The CDR3 loop is CASSGLAGTEQFF. CDR3 nucleotides: TGTGCCAGCAGTGGACTAGCGGGGACCGAGCAGTTCTTC.

V and J are TRBV19 and TRBJ2-4; D possibly uses TRBD1 or TRBD2 (5 bases each). V shed 6 bases and J shed 7 bases, with 16 bases lying between them. The CDR3 is 14 amino acids. Germline values: CDR1 LNHDA, CDR2 SQIVND (reference sequence). In nucleotides, the CDR3 is TGTGCCAGTAGCTTCCCCGGGGCAGGGAACATTCAGTACTTC. Amino acids: CASSFPGAGNIQYF.

The chain links TRBV5-1 to TRBJ2-7; tentatively, D is TRBD2 (5 bases). Germline assignment: CDR1 SGHRS and CDR2 YFSETQ. This CDR3 is built from 16 residues. Trimming took off 0 bases at V and 0 bases at J, with 13 bases between the two ends. The CDR3 here is CASSLAGTLSSYEQYF. The CDR3 DNA follows: TGCGCCAGCAGCTTGGCGGGAACACTAAGCTCCTACGAGCAGTACTTC.

This clone is labeled as medium-sized (0.01 to 0.1%). This sequence joins TRBV9 and TRBJ1-1, with a weak D call TRBD1 (6 bases). This CDR3 region has 12 residues. The V gene lost 0 bases and the J gene lost 8 bases, with 8 bases spanning the gap. Per the germline V gene, CDR1 is SGDLS and CDR2 is YYNGEE. DNA for the CDR3: TGTGCCAGCAGCGTAGGCACAGGGGAAGCTTTCTTT. It encodes CASSVGTGEAFF.

This clone was detected only once. V gene TRBV19 combines with J gene TRBJ1-2; D call uncertain. The CDR3 loop spans 12 amino acids. The germline V gene has CDR1 LNHDA and CDR2 SQIVND (reference sequence). V was pared by 8 bases and J by 7 bases, with 14 bases between. The CDR3, as DNA: TGTGCCAGTGGAGACCCCCTGCTTGGCTACACCTTC. Protein product: CASGDPLLGYTF.

The V gene is TRBV7-7, the J gene TRBJ2-5; perhaps TRBD2 as D (6 bases). Germline lookup yields CDR1 SSHAT and CDR2 FNYEAQ (reference sequence). The V and J ends lost 5 bases and 1 base respectively, with 14 bases between them. This CDR3 has 15 amino acids. The CDR3 loop is CASSRVGGSQETQYF. Written as DNA, the CDR3 is TGTGCCAGCAGCCGGGTTGGGGGGTCCCAAGAGACCCAGTACTTC.

The rearrangement links TRBV9 to TRBJ2-5, with a weak D call TRBD1 (7 bases). The end of the DNA is better explained by TRBJ2-7, so the J call may be wrong. Germline V gene data show CDR1 as SGDLS and CDR2 as YYNGEE. This CDR3 has 14 amino acids. Here the CDR3 reads CASNPAGGYYEQYF. The CDR3 DNA is TGTGCCAGCAATCCGGCAGGGGGGTACTACGAGCAGTACTTC.

The chain couples TRBV5-6 to TRBJ1-3; no definite D call. Germline CDR1 is SGHDT and CDR2 is YYEEEE. Trimming pared 0 bases from V and 0 bases from J, leaving 7 bases between. There are 15 residues in the CDR3. The CDR3 coding sequence is TGTGCCAGCAGCTTGGAGGGCTTCTCTGGAAACACCATATATTTT. It specifies CASSLEGFSGNTIYF.

This chain connects TRBV9 to TRBJ2-5; D unresolved. CDR3 length equals 15 residues. V lost 0 bases and J lost 5, with 14 bases in between. Germline values: CDR1 SGDLS, CDR2 YYNGEE. CDR3 sequence (DNA): TGTGCCAGCAGCGTAGGAGGTGTCGCCGGGGAGACCCAGTACTTC. It yields the protein CASSVGGVAGETQYF.

This chain uses TRBV13 with TRBJ2-7; D not resolved. Per germline, CDR1 PRHDT and CDR2 FYEKMQ (reference sequence). V gave up 2 bases and J gave up 0 bases, with 5 bases separating them. This CDR3 is built from 13 residues. The CDR3 reads CASSLRTSYEQYF. The CDR3, as DNA: TGTGCCAGCAGCTTAAGGACCTCCTACGAGCAGTACTTC.

The chain uses TRBV19 and TRBJ1-5; TRBD1 is a possible D gene (5 bases). V lost 3 bases and J 0 bases, leaving 15 bases between the germline ends. This CDR3 region has 17 residues. The germline V gene has CDR1 LNHDA and CDR2 SQIVND (reference sequence). CDR3 nucleotides: TGTGCCAGTAGTATTTGGGGGGGGAGAGATAGCAATCAGCCCCAGCATTTT. Translation gives CASSIWGGRDSNQPQHF.

This clone has just one count. This chain links TRBV27 with TRBJ2-3; D unclear. Trimming removed 3 bases at V and 4 bases at J, with 2 bases between. The CDR3 is 11 amino acids. Germline V gene sequence: CDR1 MNHEY, CDR2 SMNVEV (reference sequence). CDR3 nucleotide sequence: TGTGCCAGCAGTTTCTCAGATACGCAGTATTTT. Translating it yields CASSFSDTQYF.

The V call is TRBV14, the J call TRBJ1-2; maybe TRBD1 (5 bases). V was cut by 4 bases and J by 7 bases, with 10 bases left in between. This CDR3 has 12 amino acids. Germline CDR1 reads SGHDN; CDR2 reads FVKESK. CDR3 coding DNA: TGTGCCAGCAGCCGGGGCGGGCCTGGCTACACCTTC. Protein sequence: CASSRGGPGYTF.

The rearrangement uses TRBV11-3 and TRBJ2-6; D gene uncertain. V dropped 4 bases and J dropped 0 bases, with 13 bases sitting between them. This CDR3 is 17 amino acids long. CDR1 and CDR2 from the germline V gene are SGHNT and YENEEA. CDR3 sequence (DNA): TGTGCCAGCAGCTCCCCGACGGCGAGCTCTGGGGCCAACGTCCTGACTTTC. Its protein product is CASSSPTASSGANVLTF.

This clone was detected only a few times. The rearrangement uses TRBV14 and TRBJ1-2; D is perhaps TRBD1 (6 bases). Trimming cost V 1 base and J 5 bases, with 8 bases left between them. CDR1 and CDR2 (germline): SGHDN, FVKESK. The CDR3 extends over 13 amino acids. DNA of the CDR3: TGTGCCAGCAGCCAAGTAACAGGGTATGGCTACACCTTC. Its translation is CASSQVTGYGYTF. The full variable domain, completed using reference TRBV14 and TRBJ1-2, is EAGVTQFPSHSVIEKGQTVTLRCDPISGHDNLYWYRRVMGKEIKFLLHFVKESKQDESGMPNNRFLAERTGGTYSTLKVQPAELEDSGVYFCASSQVTGYGYTFGSGTRLTVV.

The chain carries TRBV19 and TRBJ1-1; TRBD1 is a possible D gene (5 bases). Deletions cut 5 bases from V and 4 bases from J, with 14 bases between. The CDR3 length is 14 residues. Germline CDR1 reads LNHDA; CDR2 reads SQIVND (reference sequence). The CDR3 is CASSHGTGLTEAFF. Here the CDR3 DNA reads TGTGCCAGTAGTCATGGAACAGGCCTCACTGAAGCTTTCTTT.

The CDR3 DNA reads as TGTGCCAGCAGTTGGGCAGCTAATCAGCCCCAGCATTTT. Protein: CASSWAANQPQHF. This sequence joins TRBV27 and TRBJ1-5; D gene ambiguous. The CDR3 covers 13 residues. Germline assignment: CDR1 MNHEY and CDR2 SMNVEV (reference sequence). Trimming left V 4 bases short and J 4 bases short, with 8 bases between.

This clone appeared once. The chain is built from TRBV14 and TRBJ2-7; D could derive from TRBD1 or TRBD2 (5 bases each). This CDR3 region has 13 residues. Between the trimmed V and J ends, which lost 0 bases and 13 bases, there was a span of 16 bases. The V gene's germline CDR1 is SGHDN and CDR2 FVKESK. CDR3 amino acids: CASSQEWGFEVYF. As DNA, the CDR3 is TGTGCCAGCAGCCAAGAATGGGGGTTCGAGGTCTACTTC.